The next 28 T cell receptor beta chains were all read from a single sample in a study of identical twins. TCRdb recomputed calls from the 5' RACE reads with MiXCR, one row per CDR3 protein. The sample lists fewer than 250,000 distinct CDR3 sequences, around 7.6% occurring once. This sample was also put to use in a study of yellow fever vaccine responses in identical twins.

Sequencing was done on a sample of CD8+ T cells sorted from blood. The receptors shown here come from a young woman in good health.

This rearrangement joins TRBV13 to TRBJ2-7, with 7 bases aligning to TRBD1. The CDR3 is made up of 14 amino acids. CDR1 and CDR2 (germline): PRHDT, FYEKMQ (reference sequence). The junction had 5 bases not matched to a gene; V was cut back by 6 bases and J by 0 bases. CDR3 nucleotides: TGTGCCAGCAGTTCAGACAGGGTCTCCTACGAGCAGTACTTC. This translates into CASSSDRVSYEQYF.

The V gene is TRBV6-1, the J gene TRBJ2-4, with 7 bases that match TRBD2. This CDR3 contains 16 residues. The V segment lost 6 bases and the J segment 1 base; nucleotides outside the gene matches: 9. The germline V gene encodes CDR1 MNHNS and CDR2 SASEGT. CDR3 sequence: CASSPIDGGAKNIQYF. The CDR3 DNA follows: TGTGCCAGCAGCCCTATCGACGGGGGGGCCAAAAACATTCAGTACTTC.

This clonotype was seen a handful of times. V gene TRBV10-2 combines with J gene TRBJ2-3; 11 nucleotides match TRBD2. The germline gives CDR1 WSHSY, CDR2 SAAADI. V trimming: 7 bases; J trimming: 4 bases; junction bases outside the gene matches: 10. The CDR3 is made up of 16 amino acids. CDR3 protein: CASKTPLAGVADTQYF. CDR3 nucleotide sequence: TGCGCCAGCAAAACACCACTAGCGGGAGTGGCAGATACGCAGTATTTT.

As concerns this clonotype: One end of the junction varies from germline; a read error may be responsible. V usage is TRBV20-1 and J usage is TRBJ2-1; 7 nucleotides match TRBD2. The CDR3 totals 16 residues. Germline CDR1 and CDR2: DFQATT and SNEGSKA (reference sequence). The CDR3 sequence: CCAPTLGGGPLNEQFF. CDR3 DNA: TGCTGTGCTCCAACCCTTGGGGGAGGGCCTTTAAATGAGCAGTTCTTC.

The V and J genes are TRBV12-3 or TRBV12-4 and TRBJ2-2, with 9 bases fitting TRBD1. There are 16 residues in the CDR3. After removal of 5 bases from V and 3 bases from J, the junction contained 7 bases not matched to a gene. CDR3 bases: TGTGCCAGCAGTACCTGGGGACAGGGTGACACCGGGGAGCTGTTTTTT. Amino acids: CASSTWGQGDTGELFF.

This clonotype was detected only a few times. CDR3 in DNA: TGTGCCAGCCGGACTAGCGGGACGTACGAGCAGTACTTC. This codes for CASRTSGTYEQYF. The chain joins TRBV12-3 or TRBV12-4 to TRBJ2-7, with 12 nucleotides matching TRBD2. After removal of 8 bases from V and 4 bases from J, the junction contained 3 bases not matched to a gene. The CDR3 totals 13 residues.

In its sample, this clonotype was seen a few times. This sequence joins TRBV2 and TRBJ2-5, with 9 bases lining up with TRBD2. The V gene end was trimmed by 3 bases and the J gene end by 5 bases; junction bases not matched to a gene: 7. Germline CDR1 and CDR2: SNHLY and FYNNEI. There are 15 residues in the CDR3. DNA of the CDR3: TGTGCCAGCAGTGACCCCGCGGGGGGGCGCGAGACCCAGTACTTC. This codes for CASSDPAGGRETQYF.

This clonotype came up a few times. The rearrangement uses TRBV14 and TRBJ2-1, with 7 positions matching TRBD1. The CDR3 loop spans 19 amino acids. CDR1 SGHDN and CDR2 FVKESK come from the germline V gene. J was trimmed by 7 bases and V by 1 base; bases with no gene match: 19. DNA for the CDR3: TGTGCCAGCAGCCAAGTCCCAGGCACGACAGGGCGTCTTACGAATGAGCAGTTCTTC. It is translated as CASSQVPGTTGRLTNEQFF.

This clonotype has ten or more counts. The J gene is TRBJ1-1, the V gene TRBV28, with D possibly matching TRBD1 (5 bases). Germline CDR1 MDHEN, CDR2 SYDVKM. The CDR3 loop spans 16 amino acids. The V end lost 2 bases, the J end lost 3 bases, and 16 bases lay between the germline ends. Written as DNA, the CDR3 is TGTGCCAGCAGTTTAAAGTGGGGGGACTGGGACACTGAAGCTTTCTTT. Translating it yields CASSLKWGDWDTEAFF.

This clonotype was observed once. This rearrangement joins TRBV5-8 to TRBJ2-5; D gene unclear. Germline CDR1 reads SGHTS; CDR2 reads YDEGEE. Trimming took off 1 base at V and 3 bases at J, with 16 bases between the two ends. The CDR3 contains 16 residues. CDR3 coding DNA: TGTGCCAGCAGCTTGTCGAGTTTAAGTCACAAAGAGACCCAGTACTTC. This sequence encodes CASSLSSLSHKETQYF.

This clonotype was seen many times. V and J are TRBV20-1 and TRBJ2-7; no clear D gene. CDR1 is DFQATT and CDR2 is SNEGSKA in the germline V gene (reference sequence). The CDR3 consists of 12 residues. The V end lost 3 bases, the J end lost 0 bases, and 6 bases lay between the germline ends. For the CDR3, the DNA is TGCAGTGCTAGGGAGAGCTCCTACGAGCAGTACGTC. It translates to CSARESSYEQYV.

This clonotype was seen a few times. This chain joins TRBV7-9 and TRBJ1-1; D unclear. Germline V gives CDR1 SEHNR, CDR2 FQNEAQ (reference sequence). The CDR3 is 12 amino acids. V lost 4 bases and J 12 bases, leaving 15 bases between the germline ends. This CDR3 is CASSWEINEPFF. In DNA, the CDR3 is TGTGCCAGCAGCTGGGAGATAAACGAGCCTTTCTTT.

The chain couples TRBV4-1 to TRBJ2-2, with D maybe TRBD2 (6 bases). The CDR3 consists of 13 residues. The ends were cut back, 8 bases at V and 4 bases at J, with 11 bases in the middle. Germline CDR1 MGHRA, CDR2 YSYEKL. The CDR3 region is CASGGSGTGELFF. CDR3 in DNA: TGCGCCAGCGGGGGGAGTGGCACCGGGGAGCTGTTTTTT.

The rearrangement links TRBV20-1 to TRBJ2-7; possible D gene TRBD2, 6 bases. The CDR3 loop spans 13 amino acids. Germline-derived CDR1 and CDR2 are DFQATT and SNEGSKA (reference sequence). V lost 3 bases to trimming and J lost 5 bases, with 14 bases between them. Here the CDR3 reads CSARRGGKDEQYF. CDR3 nucleotide sequence: TGCAGTGCTAGGAGGGGCGGGAAGGACGAGCAGTACTTC.

This clonotype occurred many times. J is TRBJ2-1 and V is TRBV9; TRBD2 might be the D (5 bases). The V end lost 0 bases, the J end lost 3 bases, and 10 bases lay between the germline ends. The CDR3 has 15 amino acids. The germline CDR1 and CDR2 sequences are SGDLS and YYNGEE. CDR3 nucleotides: TGTGCCAGCAGCGTAGGTCTAGCTCTCTACAATGAGCAGTTCTTC. It yields the protein CASSVGLALYNEQFF. Together with reference TRBV9 and TRBJ2-1, the CDR3 gives the full variable domain: DSGVTQTPKHLITATGQRVTLRCSPRSGDLSVYWYQQSLDQGLQFLIQYYNGEERAKGNILERFSAQQFPDLHSELNLSSLELGDSALYFCASSVGLALYNEQFFGPGTRLTVL.

In this sample, this clonotype turned up many times. V and J are TRBV6-1 and TRBJ1-5; 7 nucleotides agree with TRBD1. The CDR3 runs 13 residues. Germline CDR1 is MNHNS and CDR2 is SASEGT. With 6 bases clipped from V and 8 bases from J, the junction kept 7 bases outside the gene matches. The CDR3 nucleotides are TGTGCCAGCAGCGACAGGGAGTTAGAGCCCCAGCATTTT. Its translation: CASSDRELEPQHF.

This clonotype was picked up many times. This chain uses TRBV2 with TRBJ2-1; D is uncertain. V gave up 6 bases and J gave up 0 bases, with 12 bases separating them. The CDR3 totals 15 residues. Germline values: CDR1 SNHLY, CDR2 FYNNEI. CDR3: CASSLDLSSYNEQFF. Here the CDR3 DNA reads TGTGCCAGCAGCCTAGACCTGAGCTCCTACAATGAGCAGTTCTTC.

V and J are TRBV5-6 and TRBJ2-7, with D unresolved. The germline V gene has CDR1 SGHDT and CDR2 YYEEEE. V was trimmed by 1 base and J by 3 bases, leaving 8 bases between them. CDR3 length: 13 residues. Here the CDR3 DNA reads TGTGCCAGCAGCTTGTATCCACTCTACGAGCAGTACTTC. Amino acid sequence: CASSLYPLYEQYF. The full variable domain, with the rest looked up from reference TRBV5-6 and TRBJ2-7, is DAGVTQSPTHLIKTRGQQVTLRCSPKSGHDTVSWYQQALGQGPQFIFQYYEEEERQRGNFPDRFSGHQFPNYSSELNVNALLLGDSALYLCASSLYPLYEQYFGPGTRLTVT.

This chain links TRBV7-9 with TRBJ1-4; the match to TRBD1 covers 11 bases. V was pared by 1 base and J by 7 bases, with 2 bases of the junction left unmatched. The CDR3 is 15 amino acids. Germline V CDR1 and CDR2: SEHNR, FQNEAQ (reference sequence). The CDR3 is CASSLEGTGGEKLFF. The CDR3 DNA follows: TGTGCCAGCAGCTTAGAGGGGACAGGGGGTGAAAAACTGTTTTTT.

This clonotype was seen ten or more times. CDR3 sequence: CASSPYSGILREQYF. The CDR3 DNA follows: TGTGCCAGCAGCCCGTATAGCGGGATCCTACGAGAGCAGTACTTC. The rearrangement links TRBV3-1 to TRBJ2-7, with 8 nucleotides matching TRBD2. V was pared by 4 bases and J by 7 bases, with 12 bases of the junction left unmatched. The germline CDR1 and CDR2 sequences are LGHDT and YNNKEL (reference sequence). This CDR3 contains 15 residues.

This clonotype was seen at least ten times. This sequence joins TRBV4-1 and TRBJ2-5; a possible D gene is TRBD1 (6 bases). This CDR3 comprises 14 residues. Trimming removed 2 bases at V and 5 bases at J, with 12 bases between. CDR1 is MGHRA, CDR2 YSYEKL, per germline. CDR3: CASSQQGISETQYF. In DNA, the CDR3 is TGCGCCAGCAGCCAACAGGGGATATCGGAGACCCAGTACTTC.

This clonotype occurred many times. This chain links TRBV9 with TRBJ1-1, with D perhaps matching TRBD1 (6 bases). This CDR3 is built from 13 residues. Trimming cost V 3 bases and J 5 bases, with 11 bases left between them. CDR1 SGDLS and CDR2 YYNGEE come from the germline V gene. CDR3 bases: TGTGCCAGCAGCGAAGGGGGTTTTACTGAAGCTTTCTTT. Its protein product is CASSEGGFTEAFF.

This clonotype showed up just a few times. The chain carries TRBV14 and TRBJ2-3; the D is unclear. The ends were cut back, 0 bases at V and 5 bases at J, with 9 bases in the middle. The CDR3 consists of 14 residues. Germline CDR1 is SGHDN and CDR2 is FVKESK. CDR3 nucleotides: TGTGCCAGCAGCCAAGAGTTGGAGCGAGATACGCAGTATTTT. Encoded protein: CASSQELERDTQYF.

This clonotype turned up a few times. This rearrangement joins TRBV5-1 to TRBJ2-7, with D uncertain. Germline assignment: CDR1 SGHRS and CDR2 YFSETQ. This CDR3 is built from 13 residues. The V gene lost 1 base and the J gene lost 12 bases, with 17 bases spanning the gap. CDR3 protein: CASSLTPSMGSYF. The CDR3 nucleotides are TGCGCCAGCAGCTTGACCCCGAGTATGGGCTCGTACTTC.

Turning to this clonotype: One base away lies a much larger clone, so this may be a sequencing read error. The chain has TRBV29-1 and TRBJ1-1; D ambiguous. Trimming stripped 3 bases from V and 0 bases from J, with 17 bases between. The germline V gene has CDR1 SQVTM and CDR2 ANQGSEA. The CDR3 covers 16 residues. The CDR3 loop reads CSVDSGMIGLNTEAFF. The CDR3 bases are TGCAGCGTTGATTCAGGAATGATTGGGCTGAACACTGAAGCTTTCTTT.

This clonotype was found many times. The J gene is TRBJ2-1, the V gene TRBV4-1, with 9 bases that match TRBD2. The CDR3 contains 17 residues. Looked up from germline, CDR1 is MGHRA and CDR2 is YSYEKL. J lost 0 bases, V lost 3 bases, and 6 bases had no gene match. CDR3: CASSHLPSGDSYNEQFF. The CDR3 coding sequence is TGCGCCAGCAGCCACTTGCCTAGCGGGGACTCCTACAATGAGCAGTTCTTC.

This clonotype was seen ten or more times. The rearrangement joins TRBV15 to TRBJ2-5, with 9 positions matching TRBD1. The germline V gene has CDR1 LNHNV and CDR2 YYDKDF (reference sequence). The CDR3 has 14 amino acids. With 3 bases clipped from V and 2 bases from J, the junction kept 1 base outside the gene matches. CDR3 residues: CATSRTGGQETQYF. In DNA form, the CDR3 reads TGTGCCACCAGCAGGACAGGGGGACAAGAGACCCAGTACTTC.

This clonotype turned up a few times. The chain has TRBV5-6 and TRBJ2-1; perhaps D is TRBD1 or TRBD2 (5 bases each). From germline, CDR1 is SGHDT and CDR2 YYEEEE. V lost 4 bases and J 1 base, leaving 15 bases between the germline ends. The CDR3 length is 16 residues. This chain's CDR3 is CASSPGLWGSYNEQFF. The CDR3 coding sequence is TGTGCCAGCAGCCCCGGCCTCTGGGGGTCCTACAATGAGCAGTTCTTC.